Following are 17 T cell receptor beta chains from one sample sequenced in a study of human T cells and chemical hapten exposure. Time point in this sample: pre-sensitization, week 0. Specified treatment: therapeutic diphenylcyclopropenone sensitization with weekly scalp DPC. TCRdb re-analysed the RACE reads in MiXCR, keeping a single row per CDR3 protein. The table includes tens of thousands of distinct CDR3 sequences, 8% to 10% detected once. The sequencing here drew on whole blood, taken in connection with sensitization to the hapten diphenylcyclopropenone (DPC). These receptors came from a woman between 40 and 50 years old with alopecia areata. Some clones in this sample may be carry-over from other donors' samples.

This clonotype was picked up a small number of times. V gene TRBV4-3 combines with J gene TRBJ2-3; TRBD2 aligns across 8 bases. After removal of 0 bases from V and 4 bases from J, the junction contained 9 bases not matched to a gene. Germline V lookup: CDR1 LGHNA, CDR2 YSLEER. CDR3 length equals 17 residues. In nucleotides, the CDR3 is TGCGCCAGCAGCCAAGACCCTGATTGGCGGGGGGCAGATACGCAGTATTTT. Amino acid sequence: CASSQDPDWRGADTQYF.

V usage is TRBV28 and J usage is TRBJ2-5; TRBD1 aligns across 12 bases. With 5 bases clipped from V and 5 bases from J, the junction kept 9 bases outside the gene matches. This CDR3 has 16 amino acids. Germline loops: CDR1 MDHEN, CDR2 SYDVKM. CDR3 residues: CASSPTGTGGSETQYF. The CDR3, as DNA: TGTGCCAGCAGTCCTACCGGGACAGGGGGCTCGGAGACCCAGTACTTC.

This clonotype was seen only a few times. The V gene is TRBV6-2 or TRBV6-3, the J gene TRBJ1-1; perhaps TRBD1 as D (5 bases). The CDR3 extends over 16 amino acids. The germline V gene has CDR1 MNHEY and CDR2 SVGEGT. Deletions cut 4 bases from V and 5 bases from J, with 20 bases between. This CDR3 reads CASSFDPEGKRTEAFF. The CDR3 nucleotides read TGTGCCAGCAGTTTCGATCCTGAGGGGAAGAGGACTGAAGCTTTCTTT.

This clonotype was recorded a few times. Here the CDR3 reads CASSPPGSGANVLTF. The CDR3 DNA follows: TGTGCCAGCAGCCCGCCGGGCTCTGGGGCCAACGTCCTGACTTTC. The chain recombines TRBV5-6 with TRBJ2-6; no definite D call. The V end lost 4 bases, the J end lost 0 bases, and 8 bases lay between the germline ends. The CDR3 is made up of 15 amino acids. Germline V gene lookup returns CDR1 SGHDT and CDR2 YYEEEE.

This clonotype was seen only a few times. The CDR3 region is CATQGGGYTF. The CDR3 bases are TGTGCCACCCAGGGGGGAGGCTACACCTTC. The chain is built from TRBV28 and TRBJ1-2, with TRBD1 identical over 7 bases. Per the germline V gene, CDR1 is MDHEN and CDR2 is SYDVKM. This CDR3 is built from 10 residues. V shed 10 bases, J shed 8 bases, and the junction held 4 bases outside the gene matches.

This clonotype was seen repeatedly, ten times or more. The rearrangement joins TRBV19 to TRBJ1-2, with D unresolved. V was clipped by 7 bases and J by 8 bases, with 11 bases between them. The CDR3 loop spans 11 amino acids. Germline CDR1 LNHDA, CDR2 SQIVND (reference sequence). The CDR3 loop is CASTREGGYTF. CDR3 sequence (DNA): TGTGCCAGTACTCGAGAAGGGGGCTACACCTTC.

At least ten counts were recorded for this clonotype. The CDR3 here is CASSTDRVDEQFF. DNA of the CDR3: TGTGCCAGCAGCACTGACAGGGTGGATGAGCAGTTCTTC. The V gene is TRBV5-4, the J gene TRBJ2-1, with TRBD1 identical over 7 bases. The V segment lost 4 bases and the J segment 8 bases; nucleotides outside the gene matches: 6. CDR1 is SGHNT, CDR2 YYREEE, per germline (reference sequence). CDR3 length: 13 amino acids.

This clonotype was seen many times. The chain combines TRBV5-4 with TRBJ1-1; unclear D gene. The CDR3 is 12 amino acids. The germline CDR1 and CDR2 sequences are SGHNT and YYREEE (reference sequence). Trimming took 0 bases from V and 6 from J, leaving 6 bases between them. The chain's CDR3 is CASSLDSPEAFF. Here the CDR3 DNA reads TGTGCCAGCAGCTTGGACAGCCCTGAAGCTTTCTTT.

The genes are TRBV11-2 and TRBJ2-1, with D perhaps given as TRBD1 or TRBD2 (5 bases each). The V end was cut by 5 bases, the J end by 4 bases, with 15 bases between. CDR3 length: 15 amino acids. Germline-derived CDR1 and CDR2 are SGHAT and FQNNGV. CDR3 coding DNA: TGTGCCAGCAGCCTCACGCTGGGGGAATACAATGAGCAGTTCTTC. Its protein is CASSLTLGEYNEQFF.

This clonotype came up many times. The CDR3 loop is CASRNQPSWTLSNQPQHF. Here the CDR3 DNA reads TGTGCCAGCAGAAACCAACCTTCCTGGACACTCAGCAATCAGCCCCAGCATTTT. The chain couples TRBV6-6 to TRBJ1-5; D may be TRBD1 (5 bases). CDR1 MNHNY and CDR2 SVGAGI come from the germline V gene (reference sequence). The CDR3 contains 18 residues. V was trimmed by 6 bases and J by 1 base, leaving 22 bases between them.

This clonotype was seen at least ten times. J is TRBJ1-6 and V is TRBV5-1, with TRBD1 identical over 7 bases. The V gene's germline CDR1 is SGHRS and CDR2 YFSETQ. V lost 1 base to trimming and J lost 7 bases; unmatched junction nucleotides: 11. The CDR3 runs to 17 residues. The CDR3, as DNA: TGCGCCAGCAGCTTGCTCCCGGCAGGGGGGTACAATTCACCCCTCCACTTT. Its translation: CASSLLPAGGYNSPLHF.

There are a few counts of this clonotype. The chain carries TRBV29-1 and TRBJ2-5; perhaps D is TRBD1 or TRBD2 (5 bases each). Germline lookup yields CDR1 SQVTM and CDR2 ANQGSEA. V lost 4 bases, J lost 4 bases, and 10 bases lay in between. The CDR3 is 12 amino acids. The CDR3 reads CSVVGAVETQYF. CDR3 coding DNA: TGCAGCGTTGTCGGGGCTGTAGAGACCCAGTACTTC.

This sequence joins TRBV3-1 and TRBJ2-5; 7 bases match TRBD2. V shed 6 bases, J shed 4 bases, and the junction held 11 bases outside the gene matches. This CDR3 is built from 15 residues. Per germline, CDR1 LGHDT and CDR2 YNNKEL (reference sequence). The CDR3 reads CASSPPGLNLETQYF. The CDR3 DNA reads as TGTGCCAGCAGTCCGCCGGGACTAAACTTAGAGACCCAGTACTTC.

In this sample, this clonotype turned up a few times. The chain links TRBV5-1 to TRBJ2-6; tentative D call: TRBD1 (6 bases). Germline CDR1 reads SGHRS; CDR2 reads YFSETQ. There are 18 residues in the CDR3. The V end was cut by 1 base, the J end by 1 base, with 15 bases between. The CDR3 sequence: CASSLSPGARSGANVLTF. The CDR3 region has the DNA TGCGCCAGCAGCTTGAGTCCAGGGGCGCGTTCTGGGGCCAACGTCCTGACTTTC.

In its sample, this clonotype was seen many times. This rearrangement joins TRBV28 to TRBJ1-2; D not certain. This CDR3 has 15 amino acids. Germline CDR1 and CDR2: MDHEN and SYDVKM. V was trimmed by 5 bases and J by 4 bases, leaving 17 bases between them. The CDR3 is CASSPDTRMGYGYTF. CDR3 nucleotide sequence: TGTGCCAGCAGTCCCGATACTAGAATGGGCTATGGCTACACCTTC.

V gene TRBV6-6 combines with J gene TRBJ2-1; D is undetermined. Trimming took off 0 bases at V and 8 bases at J, with 14 bases between the two ends. CDR1 and CDR2 from the germline V gene are MNHNY and SVGAGI (reference sequence). CDR3 size: 15 residues. The CDR3 DNA sequence: TGTGCCAGCAGTTACTCGCCCCGAGTTTGGGATGAGCAGTTCTTC. It is translated as CASSYSPRVWDEQFF.

This clonotype was counted ten times or more. The rearrangement joins TRBV5-4 to TRBJ2-3; no reliable D call. Germline V gene data show CDR1 as SGHNT and CDR2 as YYREEE (reference sequence). The CDR3 is made up of 14 amino acids. V lost 2 bases to trimming and J lost 2 bases, with 9 bases between them. CDR3 sequence: CASSLTTYTDTQYF. Here the CDR3 DNA reads TGTGCCAGCAGCTTAACGACATACACAGATACGCAGTATTTT. The full variable domain, rest sourced from reference TRBV5-4 and TRBJ2-3, is ETGVTQSPTHLIKTRGQQVTLRCSSQSGHNTVSWYQQALGQGPQFIFQYYREEENGRGNFPPRFSGLQFPNYSSELNVNALELDDSALYLCASSLTTYTDTQYFGPGTRLTVL.